This T cell receptor beta chain appears in the sequencing data of a study of blood T cell repertoires in COVID-19. The wider study: Spain, Italy and the United States supplied samples that represented acute and convalescent COVID-19. T cells, B-cell-depleted T cells, or PBMCs supplied cDNA or gDNA.

Original processing notes: Cell counts per sample came from amplifying reference gene primers. Using immunoSEQ multiplex PCR, the repertoire was profiled, and TCRdb retains in-frame clones only, with some absent. V, J and clone size are taken as reported in that table, and D and trimming were inferred from the DNA itself. The sample includes 650,000 to 800,000 clones, about 87% seen only once; the top ten take roughly 0.25%. Trimming left V 5 bases short and J 0 bases short, with 11 bases between. Germline CDR1 is MNHEY and CDR2 is SMNVEV (reference sequence). The CDR3 extends over 16 amino acids. The chain couples TRBV27 to TRBJ1-6; maybe TRBD1 (5 bases). This receptor was identified in a woman younger than 30 with acute or convalescent COVID-19. The sequencing input was peripheral blood. CDR3 in amino acids: CASSPDRISYNSPLHF. In nucleotides, the CDR3 is TGTGCCAGCAGTCCAGACAGAATCTCCTATAATTCACCCCTCCACTTT.